The clone carrying this T cell receptor beta chain came up many times. Its specificity is unknown. The CDR3 is made up of 13 amino acids. Trimming removed 6 bases at V and 4 bases at J, with 15 bases between. Germline loops: CDR1 DFQATT, CDR2 SNEGSKA (reference sequence). Construction of TCR beta libraries was performed using quantitative 5'-RACE with molecular barcodes. TCRdb re-called the 5' RACE reads with MiXCR, one entry per CDR3 protein. The table shows about 510,000 distinct CDR3 sequences, with about 5% occurring only once. This sample was taken from a study of CD8 T cells in ankylosing spondylitis. Study-wide points: Disease-linked clones had a CD8+ phenotype and relatively low frequency in peripheral blood. Characteristic, it appeared, of ankylosing spondylitis blood was a TCR beta motif of fewer than 10 highly homologous variants. There was reportedly significant enrichment of clones that were disease-linked in matched ankylosing spondylitis synovial fluid.

The chain employs TRBV20-1 and TRBJ2-5; D remains ambiguous. Sequencing was done on a sample of blood, either unsorted or a sorted T cell fraction (not recorded which). The receptor was derived from a male donor with ankylosing spondylitis. The CDR3 sequence is CSASPNPRETQYF. CDR3 bases: TGCAGTGCCTCCCCCAACCCCCGAGAGACCCAGTACTTC.